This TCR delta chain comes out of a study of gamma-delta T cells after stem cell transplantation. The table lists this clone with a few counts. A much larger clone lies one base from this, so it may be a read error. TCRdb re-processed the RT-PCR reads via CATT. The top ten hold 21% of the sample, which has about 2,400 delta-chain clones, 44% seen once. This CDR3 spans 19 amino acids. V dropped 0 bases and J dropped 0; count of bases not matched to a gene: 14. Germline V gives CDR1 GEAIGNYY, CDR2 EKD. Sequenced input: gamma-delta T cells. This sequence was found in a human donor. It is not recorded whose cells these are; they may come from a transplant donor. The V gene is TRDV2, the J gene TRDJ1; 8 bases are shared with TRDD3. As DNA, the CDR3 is TGTGCCTGTGACACCATTGAGGCGGCCCTGGGGGACAACACCGATAAACTCATCTTT. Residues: CACDTIEAALGDNTDKLIF.